This T cell receptor (beta chain) was identified during a study of cytotoxic CD8 clonotypes in ibrutinib-treated CLL. Regarding the study as a whole: A difference in sampling times existed between sustained-remission and progressing patients. The study found public clonotypes uncommon, contracting or stable on treatment.

V was shortened by 3 bases and J by 6 bases, with 6 bases between the two germline ends. The CDR3 is 10 residues long. Germline V gene sequence: CDR1 DFQATT, CDR2 SNEGSKA (reference sequence). Only in-frame clones appear in the TCRdb table, and some are missing; sequencing was by immunoSEQ multiplex PCR. The table records approximately 60,000 clones, roughly 54% of them present only once. To note about this clone: The antigen is unknown.

The rearrangement joins TRBV20-1 to TRBJ2-7; a possible D gene is TRBD1 (5 bases). Here the sequenced sample was PBMCs, taken at disease progression, from a patient treated with ibrutinib. This receptor was identified in a human donor with chronic lymphocytic leukemia. The CDR3 DNA is TGCAGTGCTAGTAGGGGCGAGCAGTACTTC. It specifies CSASRGEQYF.